This record concerns one T cell receptor beta chain sequence. What it recognizes is unknown. The entry originates in a study of cytomegalovirus exposure and HLA in healthy donors. Overall study: An analysis done earlier identified fewer than 140 million unique TCR beta sequences from about 179 million T cells.

Study-level findings and limits: Associated with cytomegalovirus, according to the listing, were approximately 160 TCR beta chains. Later analysis revealed greater clonal expansion in HLA-associated TCR beta chains than in equally common others.

Germline V gene sequence: CDR1 MNHEY, CDR2 SMNVEV (reference sequence). The CDR3 spans 14 residues. Trimming took 1 base from V and 4 from J, leaving 10 bases between them. PCR employed 60 Vbeta and 13 Jbeta primers. Original methodology: It was a later analysis that counted approximately 81 million unique TCR beta chains, of which roughly 11 million were shared. The method was immunoSEQ multiplex PCR; TCRdb's version includes in-frame clones alone and lacks a portion of them. Clone size and V and J calls were adopted from that table, with D and trimming inferred from the DNA. The table records approximately 190,000 clones, over 70% of them present only once.

What was sequenced was PBMCs. The rearrangement joins TRBV27 to TRBJ2-5; a weak D match, TRBD1 (6 bases). The sequence came from a man aged 35 to 55 in good health and CMV-seropositive. The CDR3 DNA is TGTGCCAGCAGTTTATACAGGGTTGGAGAGACCCAGTACTTC. Its translation: CASSLYRVGETQYF.